Listed below are T cell receptor beta chains from one sample, sequenced in a study of T cell repertoires in cytomegalovirus infection. MiXCR was run by TCRdb on the reads, yielding one entry per CDR3 protein. The sample consists of hundreds of thousands of distinct CDR3 sequences, roughly a sixth of them appearing once. Sequenced sample: PBMCs. The receptor source for this set is a human donor in good health (CMV status not recorded). Some clones in this sample may be carry-over from other donors' samples. Both conserved end residues are part of each CDR3. D genes are given only for firm matches. Size is omitted from some rows. Given values are once, few, many or a class for expanded clones.

CDR3 DNA: TGCGCCAGCAGCTTCGGGGGGGAGAACTATGGCTACACCTTC; CDR3 protein: CASSFGGENYGYTF; clone size: NA; J gene: TRBJ1-2; V gene: TRBV5-1; D gene: NA
CDR3 DNA: TGTGCTAGCAGCTTAGCTCTAGCGGGGCCTGCAGATACGCAGTATTTT; CDR3 protein: CASSLALAGPADTQYF; clone size: few; J gene: TRBJ2-3; V gene: TRBV7-7; D gene: TRBD2
CDR3 DNA: TGTGCCAGCACGGCGGGGGCGCGATACAACACCGGGGAGCTGTTTTTT; CDR3 protein: CASTAGARYNTGELFF; clone size: many; J gene: TRBJ2-2; V gene: TRBV12-3/TRBV12-4; D gene: NA
CDR3 DNA: TGTGCCAGCAGCCAACAGGGGCCGACTAATGAAAAACTGTTTTTT; CDR3 protein: CASSQQGPTNEKLFF; clone size: many; J gene: TRBJ1-4; V gene: TRBV7-9; D gene: TRBD1
CDR3 DNA: TGCAGTGCTAGAAGGGGCAGGGGGCAGGAAGGCAATCAGCCCCAGCATTTT; CDR3 protein: CSARRGRGQEGNQPQHF; clone size: few; J gene: TRBJ1-5; V gene: TRBV20-1; D gene: TRBD1
CDR3 DNA: TGTGCCATCAGTGAGAGTCAGGGAGTTTGGGAGCAGTACTTC; CDR3 protein: CAISESQGVWEQYF; clone size: few; J gene: TRBJ2-7; V gene: TRBV10-3; D gene: NA
CDR3 DNA: TGCAGTGCTAGAGAGGTTCTAAATCAGCCCCAGCATTTT; CDR3 protein: CSAREVLNQPQHF; clone size: NA; J gene: TRBJ1-5; V gene: TRBV20-1; D gene: NA
CDR3 DNA: TGTGCCAGCAGCTTAGGGTGGGACAGGGGGCCCTTTCCTGAAGCTTTCTTT; CDR3 protein: CASSLGWDRGPFPEAFF; clone size: NA; J gene: TRBJ1-1; V gene: TRBV7-6; D gene: TRBD1
CDR3 DNA: TGTGCCACCAGCAGAGAATGGTCCGGAATCTACGAGCAGTACTTC; CDR3 protein: CATSREWSGIYEQYF; clone size: few; J gene: TRBJ2-7; V gene: TRBV15; D gene: NA
CDR3 DNA: TGTGCCAGCAGTGGGACTTACCAAGAGACCCAGTACTTC; CDR3 protein: CASSGTYQETQYF; clone size: NA; J gene: TRBJ2-5; V gene: TRBV6-1; D gene: NA
CDR3 DNA: TGTGCCAGCAGCTCGGGGCCTTGGCGTCCAGGGGAGCTGTTTTTT; CDR3 protein: CASSSGPWRPGELFF; clone size: many; J gene: TRBJ2-2; V gene: TRBV7-8; D gene: NA
CDR3 DNA: TGCAGTGCTAGAGTAGGGATTGAGCAGTTCTTC; CDR3 protein: CSARVGIEQFF; clone size: few; J gene: TRBJ2-1; V gene: TRBV20-1; D gene: NA
CDR3 DNA: TGTGCCACCAGCACCCGCACGCCGCCCAGGCAGCCCCAGCATTTT; CDR3 protein: CATSTRTPPRQPQHF; clone size: few; J gene: TRBJ1-5; V gene: TRBV15; D gene: NA
CDR3 DNA: TGTGCCAGCAGCTTAAGACAGGGAGGTGAAAAACTGTTTTTT; CDR3 protein: CASSLRQGGEKLFF; clone size: few; J gene: TRBJ1-4; V gene: TRBV7-9; D gene: TRBD1
CDR3 DNA: TGCAGCGTTGATCAGGGACAGGGCCGCGGGGAGACCCAGTACTTC; CDR3 protein: CSVDQGQGRGETQYF; clone size: NA; J gene: TRBJ2-5; V gene: TRBV29-1; D gene: TRBD1
CDR3 DNA: TGTGCCAGCAGTTATAGACAGGGGTTTGAAAAACTGTTTTTT; CDR3 protein: CASSYRQGFEKLFF; clone size: few; J gene: TRBJ1-4; V gene: TRBV6-5; D gene: TRBD1
CDR3 DNA: TGTGCCAGCAGCCGGGACAGGGCGGGCTATGGCTACACCTTC; CDR3 protein: CASSRDRAGYGYTF; clone size: NA; J gene: TRBJ1-2; V gene: TRBV25-1; D gene: TRBD1
CDR3 DNA: TGTGCCAGCAGTTCAAGAAAGGACAGGCCCGTGGGTTGGGCTTTCTTT; CDR3 protein: CASSSRKDRPVGWAFF; clone size: many; J gene: TRBJ1-1; V gene: TRBV7-2; D gene: TRBD1
CDR3 DNA: TGTGCCAGTAAGAGGGACAGAAATTCACCCCTCCACTTT; CDR3 protein: CASKRDRNSPLHF; clone size: few; J gene: TRBJ1-6; V gene: TRBV7-2; D gene: TRBD1
CDR3 DNA: TGTGCCAGCAGTGAATATTACGGGACAGGGTCCTATGGCTACACCTTC; CDR3 protein: CASSEYYGTGSYGYTF; clone size: few; J gene: TRBJ1-2; V gene: TRBV25-1; D gene: TRBD1